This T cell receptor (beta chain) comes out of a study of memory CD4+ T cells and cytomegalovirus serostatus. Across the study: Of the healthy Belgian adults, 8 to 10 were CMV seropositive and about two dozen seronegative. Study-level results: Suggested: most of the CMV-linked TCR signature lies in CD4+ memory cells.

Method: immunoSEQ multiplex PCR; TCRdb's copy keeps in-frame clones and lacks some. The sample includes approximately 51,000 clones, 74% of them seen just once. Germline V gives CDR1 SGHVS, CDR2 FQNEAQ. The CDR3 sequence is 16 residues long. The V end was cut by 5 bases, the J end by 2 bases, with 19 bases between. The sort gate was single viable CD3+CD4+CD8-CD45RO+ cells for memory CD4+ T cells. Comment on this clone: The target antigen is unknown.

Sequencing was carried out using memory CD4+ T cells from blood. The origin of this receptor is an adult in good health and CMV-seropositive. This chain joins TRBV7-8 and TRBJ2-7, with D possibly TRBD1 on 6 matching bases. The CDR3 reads CASSPRRQGSTYEQYF. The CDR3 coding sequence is TGTGCCAGCAGCCCCCGTCGTCAGGGGTCCACCTACGAGCAGTACTTC.